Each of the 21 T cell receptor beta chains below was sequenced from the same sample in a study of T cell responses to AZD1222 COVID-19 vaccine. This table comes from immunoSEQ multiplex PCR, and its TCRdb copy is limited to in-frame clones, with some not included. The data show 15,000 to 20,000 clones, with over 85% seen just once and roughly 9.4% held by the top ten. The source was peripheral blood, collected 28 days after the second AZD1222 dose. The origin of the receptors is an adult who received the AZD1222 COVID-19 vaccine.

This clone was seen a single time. The DNA of the CDR3 is TGTGCCAGCAGTCGCGCCAGACAGGGGCGGTCTGAAGCTTTCTTT. This translates into CASSRARQGRSEAFF. This chain uses TRBV2 with TRBJ1-1; 8 bases line up with TRBD1. J gave up 6 bases and V 5 bases, and 11 bases lay outside the gene matches. Germline CDR1 reads SNHLY; CDR2 reads FYNNEI. The CDR3 runs to 15 residues.

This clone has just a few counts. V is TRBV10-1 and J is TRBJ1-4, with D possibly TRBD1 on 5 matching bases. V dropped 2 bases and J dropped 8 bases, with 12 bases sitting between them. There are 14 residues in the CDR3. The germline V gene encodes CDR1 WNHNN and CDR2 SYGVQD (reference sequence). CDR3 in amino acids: CASSERQGNEKLFF. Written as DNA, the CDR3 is TGCGCCAGCAGTGAGAGGCAGGGAAACGAAAAACTGTTTTTT.

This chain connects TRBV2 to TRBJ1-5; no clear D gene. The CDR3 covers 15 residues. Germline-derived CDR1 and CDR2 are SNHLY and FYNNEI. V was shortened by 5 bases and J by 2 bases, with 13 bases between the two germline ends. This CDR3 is CASSQPPGRNQPQHF. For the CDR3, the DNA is TGTGCCAGCAGTCAGCCACCGGGTCGCAATCAGCCCCAGCATTTT.

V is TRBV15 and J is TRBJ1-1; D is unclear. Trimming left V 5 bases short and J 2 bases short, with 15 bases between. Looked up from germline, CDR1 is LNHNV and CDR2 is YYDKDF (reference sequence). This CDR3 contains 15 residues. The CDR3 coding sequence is TGTGCCACCAGCCCCCAGATAGGGTATAACACTGAAGCTTTCTTT. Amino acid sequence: CATSPQIGYNTEAFF.

The CDR3 region is CSVGGSPSTDTQYF. CDR3 bases: TGCAGCGTTGGTGGTTCTCCTAGCACAGATACGCAGTATTTT. The chain joins TRBV29-1 to TRBJ2-3; D is unclear. V shed 4 bases and J shed 0 bases, with 11 bases lying between them. This CDR3 is 14 amino acids long. CDR1 is SQVTM and CDR2 is ANQGSEA in the germline V gene.

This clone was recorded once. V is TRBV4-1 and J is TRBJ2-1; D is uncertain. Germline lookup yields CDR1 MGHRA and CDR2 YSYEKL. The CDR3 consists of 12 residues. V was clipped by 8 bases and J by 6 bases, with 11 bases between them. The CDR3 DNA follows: TGCGCCAGCGGTTACTTTCCCAATGAGCAGTTCTTC. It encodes CASGYFPNEQFF.

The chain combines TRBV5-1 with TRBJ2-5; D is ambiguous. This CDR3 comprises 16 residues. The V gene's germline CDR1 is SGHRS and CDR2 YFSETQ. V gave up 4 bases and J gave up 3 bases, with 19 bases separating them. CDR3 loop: CASSTATTYPKETQYF. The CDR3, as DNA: TGCGCCAGCAGCACCGCGACCACATATCCTAAAGAGACCCAGTACTTC.

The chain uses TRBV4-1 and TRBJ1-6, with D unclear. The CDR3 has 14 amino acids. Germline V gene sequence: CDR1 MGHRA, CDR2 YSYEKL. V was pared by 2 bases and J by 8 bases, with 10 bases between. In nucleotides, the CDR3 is TGCGCCAGCAGCCAACTAGTGCGTGATTCACCCCTCCACTTT. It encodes CASSQLVRDSPLHF.

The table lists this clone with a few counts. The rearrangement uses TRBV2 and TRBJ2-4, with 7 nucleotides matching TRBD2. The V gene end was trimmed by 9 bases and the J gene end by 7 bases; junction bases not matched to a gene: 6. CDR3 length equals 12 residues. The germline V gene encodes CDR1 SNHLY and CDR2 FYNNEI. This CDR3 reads CARSGAGNIQYF. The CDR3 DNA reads TGTGCCAGGAGCGGGGCAGGGAACATTCAGTACTTC.

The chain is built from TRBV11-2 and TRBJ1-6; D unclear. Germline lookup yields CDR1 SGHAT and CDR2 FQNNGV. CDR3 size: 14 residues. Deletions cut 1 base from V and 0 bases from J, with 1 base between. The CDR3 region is CASSLGSYNSPLHF. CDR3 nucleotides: TGTGCCAGCAGCTTAGGCTCCTATAATTCACCCCTCCACTTT.

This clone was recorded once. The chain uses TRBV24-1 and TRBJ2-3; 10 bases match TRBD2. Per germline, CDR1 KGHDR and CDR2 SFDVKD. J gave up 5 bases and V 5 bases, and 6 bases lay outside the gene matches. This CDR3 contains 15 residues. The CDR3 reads CATSVTGLAVDTQYF. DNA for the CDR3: TGTGCCACCAGTGTGACTGGACTAGCGGTAGATACGCAGTATTTT.

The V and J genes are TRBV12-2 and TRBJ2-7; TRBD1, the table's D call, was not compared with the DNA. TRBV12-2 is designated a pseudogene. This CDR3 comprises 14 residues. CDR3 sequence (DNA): TGTGCAAGTCGCTTAGTCAACAGCCCCTACGAGCAGTACTTC. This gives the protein CASRLVNSPYEQYF.

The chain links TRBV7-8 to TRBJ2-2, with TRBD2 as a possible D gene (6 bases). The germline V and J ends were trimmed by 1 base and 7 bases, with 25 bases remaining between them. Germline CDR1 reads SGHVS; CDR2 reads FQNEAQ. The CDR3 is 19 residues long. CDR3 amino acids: CASSLGYRVRREFHGELFF. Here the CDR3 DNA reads TGTGCCAGCAGCTTAGGGTATAGGGTCCGGAGGGAGTTTCACGGGGAGCTGTTTTTT.

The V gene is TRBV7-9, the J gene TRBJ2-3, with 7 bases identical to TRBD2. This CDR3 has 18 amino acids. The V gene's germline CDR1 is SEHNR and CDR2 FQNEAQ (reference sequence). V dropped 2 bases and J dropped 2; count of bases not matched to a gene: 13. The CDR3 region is CASSLRFSAAGPTDTQYF. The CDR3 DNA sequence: TGTGCCAGCAGCTTACGTTTTTCCGCAGCGGGACCCACAGATACGCAGTATTTT.

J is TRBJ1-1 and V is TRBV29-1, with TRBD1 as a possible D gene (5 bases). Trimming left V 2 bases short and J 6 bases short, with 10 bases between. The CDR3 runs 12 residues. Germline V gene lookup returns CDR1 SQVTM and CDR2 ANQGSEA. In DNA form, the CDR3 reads TGCAGCGTTGAATCAGGGTCGTCTGAAGCTTTCTTT. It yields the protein CSVESGSSEAFF.

The DNA for the CDR3 is TGTGCCACGGGGGCTAGCGGAAACACAGATACGCAGTATTTT. Translating gives CATGASGNTDTQYF. The rearrangement links TRBV7-9 to TRBJ2-3; D is perhaps TRBD2 (7 bases). The CDR3 covers 14 residues. Trimming left V 10 bases short and J 2 bases short, with 16 bases between. Germline V gives CDR1 SEHNR, CDR2 FQNEAQ (reference sequence).

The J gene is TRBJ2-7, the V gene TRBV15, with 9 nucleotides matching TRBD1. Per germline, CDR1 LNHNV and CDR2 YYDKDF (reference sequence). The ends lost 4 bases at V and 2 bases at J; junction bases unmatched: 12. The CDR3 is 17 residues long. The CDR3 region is CATSTDPQGAVPYEQYF. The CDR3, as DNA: TGTGCCACCAGCACAGATCCACAGGGGGCGGTTCCCTACGAGCAGTACTTC.

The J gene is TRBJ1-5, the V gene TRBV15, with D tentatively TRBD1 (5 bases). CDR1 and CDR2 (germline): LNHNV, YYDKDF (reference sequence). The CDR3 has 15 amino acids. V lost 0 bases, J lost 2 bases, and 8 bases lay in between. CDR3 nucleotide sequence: TGTGCCACCAGCAGAGATTGGGGGGGCAATCAGCCCCAGCATTTT. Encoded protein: CATSRDWGGNQPQHF.

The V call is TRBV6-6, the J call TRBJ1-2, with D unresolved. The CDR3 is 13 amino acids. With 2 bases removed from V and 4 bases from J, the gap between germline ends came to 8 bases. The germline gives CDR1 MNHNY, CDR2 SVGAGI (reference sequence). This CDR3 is CASSYGSGYGYTF. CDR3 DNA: TGTGCCAGCAGTTACGGTTCAGGCTATGGCTACACCTTC.

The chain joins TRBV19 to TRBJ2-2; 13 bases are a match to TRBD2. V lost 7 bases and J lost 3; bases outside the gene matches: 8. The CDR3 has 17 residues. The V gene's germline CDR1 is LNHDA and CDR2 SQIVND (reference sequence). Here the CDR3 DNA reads TGTGCCAGTACCCTACTAGCGGGGGGGCCTGACACCGGGGAGCTGTTTTTT. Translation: CASTLLAGGPDTGELFF. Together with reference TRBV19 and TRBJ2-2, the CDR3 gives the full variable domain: DGGITQSPKYLFRKEGQNVTLSCEQNLNHDAMYWYRQDPGQGLRLIYYSQIVNDFQKGDIAEGYSVSREKKESFPLTVTSAQKNPTAFYLCASTLLAGGPDTGELFFGEGSRLTVL.

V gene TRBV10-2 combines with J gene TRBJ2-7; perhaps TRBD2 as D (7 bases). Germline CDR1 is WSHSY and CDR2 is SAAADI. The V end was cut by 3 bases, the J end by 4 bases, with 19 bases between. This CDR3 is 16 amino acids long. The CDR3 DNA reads TGCGCCAGCAGTGATCCGAGGTCAAGGGGGGGTTACGAGCAGTACGTC. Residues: CASSDPRSRGGYEQYV.